This TCR beta chain was captured in a study of blood T cell repertoires in COVID-19. Whole-study context: Sites across the United States, Italy and Spain contributed samples from acute and convalescent COVID-19. Sources were T cells, B-cell-depleted T cells, or PBMCs; the material itself was cDNA or gDNA.

Authors' processing steps: Cell counts per sample came from amplifying reference gene primers. TCRdb keeps only in-frame clones here, not all; method: immunoSEQ multiplex PCR. V and J calls plus clone size are reproduced from that table; the DNA served to infer D and trimming. Here the sample spans 120,000 to 150,000 clones, about nine tenths being singletons. This CDR3 comprises 13 residues. Germline V lookup: CDR1 GTSNPN, CDR2 SVGIG (reference sequence). V lost 6 bases and J lost 8, with 19 bases in between. This TCR was recovered from a human donor in a cohort sampled during active COVID-19. Sequenced input: peripheral blood. This chain connects TRBV30 to TRBJ1-1; tentative D call: TRBD1 (6 bases). Here the CDR3 reads CACRGRTLAEAFF. The CDR3 nucleotides read TGTGCCTGCAGGGGACGGACTCTTGCCGAAGCTTTCTTT. The full variable domain, rest sourced from reference TRBV30 and TRBJ1-1, is SQTIHQWPATLVQPVGSPLSLECTVEGTSNPNLYWYRQAAGRGLQLLFYSVGIGQISSEVPQNLSASRPQDRQFILSSKKLLLSDSGFYLCACRGRTLAEAFFGQGTRLTVV.